The 9 T cell receptor beta chains in this list originate from one sample, sequenced in a study of cytomegalovirus exposure and HLA in healthy donors. PCR involved 60 Vbeta and 13 Jbeta primers. This table comes from immunoSEQ multiplex PCR, and its TCRdb copy is limited to in-frame clones, with some not included. Of 130,000 or so clones listed, approximately 82% are singletons. Sequenced material: PBMCs. Source of these receptors: a man in his forties in good health and CMV-seronegative.

This clone showed up just a few times. The chain combines TRBV2 with TRBJ1-5, with 9 bases that match TRBD1. CDR3 size: 15 residues. The V and J ends lost 7 bases and 6 bases, in that order; junction bases with no gene match: 10. CDR1 is SNHLY, CDR2 FYNNEI, per germline. This chain's CDR3 is CASTLDRGGGQPQHF. CDR3 bases: TGTGCCAGCACCCTGGACAGGGGAGGAGGTCAGCCCCAGCATTTT.

The rearrangement joins TRBV11-2 to TRBJ1-2, with 7 bases aligning to TRBD1. The CDR3 is 14 amino acids. The ends lost 1 base at V and 8 bases at J; junction bases unmatched: 7. Germline V gives CDR1 SGHAT, CDR2 FQNNGV. CDR3 in DNA: TGTGCCAGCAGCTTAGCAGGGGGAGAGGGAGGCTACACCTTC. Translated: CASSLAGGEGGYTF.

This clone was observed once. The CDR3, as DNA: TGCGCCAGCAGCCTGCAGGGCGAGAATCAGCCCCAGCATTTT. Translation: CASSLQGENQPQHF. The V and J genes are TRBV5-1 and TRBJ1-5; D is perhaps TRBD1 (5 bases). CDR1 is SGHRS, CDR2 YFSETQ, per germline. The CDR3 is 14 residues long. Deletions cut 4 bases from V and 4 bases from J, with 12 bases between.

The chain has TRBV6-6 and TRBJ2-1; 7 bases match TRBD1. The CDR3 is 15 residues long. V shed 4 bases and J 9 bases; nucleotides not matched to a gene: 12. Germline assignment: CDR1 MNHNY and CDR2 SVGAGI (reference sequence). The CDR3 reads CASSLNLRGKVEQFF. CDR3 sequence (DNA): TGTGCCAGCAGTTTAAACCTCAGGGGGAAGGTTGAGCAGTTCTTC.

The chain uses TRBV18 and TRBJ2-3, with D unresolved. The germline V gene has CDR1 KGHSH and CDR2 LQKENI. CDR3 length equals 15 residues. Trimming removed 3 bases from V and 4 bases from J, with 14 bases in between. The CDR3 sequence: CASSPGPKAPDTQYF. CDR3 nucleotides: TGTGCCAGCTCACCGGGCCCCAAAGCACCAGATACGCAGTATTTT. Variable domain in full (rest from reference TRBV18 and TRBJ2-3): NAGVMQNPRHLVRRRGQEARLRCSPMKGHSHVYWYRQLPEEGLKFMVYLQKENIIDESGMPKERFSAEFPKEGPSILRIQQVVRGDSAAYFCASSPGPKAPDTQYFGPGTRLTVL.

The chain has TRBV10-1 and TRBJ1-1; possibly TRBD1 for D (6 bases). There are 16 residues in the CDR3. Per germline, CDR1 WNHNN and CDR2 SYGVQD (reference sequence). Trimming cost V 6 bases and J 0 bases, with 17 bases left between them. The CDR3 DNA reads TGCGCCAGCAGCCGGAACAGGGCGTCCATGAACACTGAAGCTTTCTTT. Translation: CASSRNRASMNTEAFF.

The chain has TRBV9 and TRBJ2-1, with a tentative D call TRBD2 (6 bases). Germline loops: CDR1 SGDLS, CDR2 YYNGEE. The V end was cut by 4 bases, the J end by 7 bases, with 18 bases between. This CDR3 region has 15 residues. The CDR3 region has the DNA TGTGCCAGCAGCCCTCTAGCGACCCTCTGGAATGAGCAGTTCTTC. This sequence encodes CASSPLATLWNEQFF.

This clone was counted a few times. The chain couples TRBV5-1 to TRBJ2-1; 10 bases match TRBD2. The CDR3 covers 17 residues. Germline CDR1 is SGHRS and CDR2 is YFSETQ. The V and J ends lost 4 bases and 3 bases, in that order; junction bases with no gene match: 10. The CDR3 here is CASSMVPSGGSYNEQFF. In DNA form, the CDR3 reads TGCGCCAGCAGCATGGTCCCTAGCGGGGGAAGCTACAATGAGCAGTTCTTC.

The chain couples TRBV5-1 to TRBJ2-1, with 11 bases fitting TRBD2. Germline V lookup: CDR1 SGHRS, CDR2 YFSETQ. Trimming took 2 bases from V and 4 from J; bases not matched to a gene: 11. The CDR3 has 18 amino acids. The CDR3 DNA follows: TGCGCCAGCAGCTTTCAATTGACTAGCGGGGACTTATACAATGAGCAGTTCTTC. This translates into CASSFQLTSGDLYNEQFF. Full variable domain (remainder filled in from reference TRBV5-1 and TRBJ2-1): KAGVTQTPRYLIKTRGQQVTLSCSPISGHRSVSWYQQTPGQGLQFLFEYFSETQRNKGNFPGRFSGRQFSNSRSEMNVSTLELGDSALYLCASSFQLTSGDLYNEQFFGPGTRLTVL.